This T cell receptor (beta chain) came from a study of neoadjuvant nivolumab and ipilimumab in lung cancer. General study points: Resected tumors had greater TCR richness and clonality than uninvolved lung. Pretherapy blood TCR richness correlated positively with resected tumor richness. TCR sequencing covered a small number of samples.

As for this clone: Its antigen remains unidentified. The junction shows a germline mismatch at one end, possibly a read error.

Generated by immunoSEQ multiplex PCR, the TCRdb table keeps only in-frame clones and is missing some. The sample shows 15,000 to 20,000 clones, around 82% of them seen only once. CDR1 LGHNA and CDR2 YNFKEQ come from the germline V gene. The CDR3 runs to 16 residues. The source material was tumor tissue, sampled after neoadjuvant nivolumab, alone or with ipilimumab, at or shortly before surgery. The chain joins TRBV4-2 to TRBJ2-2; 9 nucleotides line up with TRBD2. The TCR comes from an adult with non-small cell lung cancer. CDR3 region: CASSQAGGPDTGELFF. CDR3 bases: TGTGCCAGCAGTCAAGCGGGGGGCCCGGACACCGGGGAGCTGTTTTTT.